A single T cell receptor (beta chain) is shown here with its context. Its antigen remains undetermined. There are no base qualities to consult, and no much larger clone falls within one base. These data come from a study of blood T cell repertoires in COVID-19 (dated by TCRdb to about 2020). Regarding the research as a whole: Collaborator samples came from the United States, Italy and Spain and covered acute and convalescent phases of COVID-19. The material from the prospective study consisted of cDNA or gDNA derived from T cells, B-cell-depleted T cells, or PBMCs. The dataset comprised deeply sampled blood TCRbeta repertoires from subjects exposed to, actively infected with, or recovered from COVID-19. The repertoires were released in a freely available public database meant as a resource for research on the immune response to SARS-CoV-2. The samples were drawn from two sources: the first 160 participants of the ongoing ImmuneRACE study, and 950 to 1,500 subjects contributed by 6 global collaborators. Sample metadata almost always included a de-identified subject ID, COVID-19 status, age in years and sex. Where available, HLA class I and class II types were obtained from metadata supplied by the sample provider rather than from assay-based typing. Here is what the overall study found, with its caveats: The amount of clinical and demographic metadata varied by source and participant and was provided uncurated.

The collaborating institutions used their own protocols to collect whole blood in K2EDTA tubes. Collaborator samples were shipped for TCRbeta analysis as frozen whole blood, isolated PBMCs, or DNA extracted from either sample type. CDR1 and CDR2 are read off the germline V gene as SGHTA and FQGNSA. Here V drops 3 bases and J drops 2 bases, and the junction holds 6 bases not matched to any gene. The CDR3 holds 15 amino acids from the cysteine to the phenylalanine. This entry keeps only the CDR3 DNA: 45 bases, framed from base 1. The immunoSEQ Assay, a bias-controlled multiplex PCR, was used to amplify TCRbeta CDR3 regions from genomic DNA. The authors' analysis ran thus. The number of nucleated cells in each sample was estimated from the amplification of reference gene primers within the assay. To quantify the absolute abundance of each unique TCRbeta CDR3 rearrangement, sequence reads were collapsed and filtered. For each sample, productive Simpson clonality was calculated by taking the square root of Simpson's diversity index across productive rearrangements. The table was pulled from immuneACCESS by TCRdb, which kept in-frame rearrangements only. Such tables lose some clones; where checked, under half of the loss comes from unresolved V genes, and the rest has no known cause. Clone size and the V and J calls come from that table; the DNA yielded D and trimming. A total of 130,000 to 150,000 clones appear in this sample, 80% of them only once. The ten biggest clones cover 5% of the sample.

This sequence uses TRBV7-2 and TRBJ2-7; TRBD2 lines up with 8 middle nucleotides. The sample consisted of peripheral blood. This TCR was sampled from a woman aged 50 to 60 with acute or convalescent COVID-19. The DNA reads as follows: TGTGCCAGCAGCTTCTCGGGGGGGAATGCCTACGAGCAGTACTTC. Protein translation: CASSFSGGNAYEQYF.